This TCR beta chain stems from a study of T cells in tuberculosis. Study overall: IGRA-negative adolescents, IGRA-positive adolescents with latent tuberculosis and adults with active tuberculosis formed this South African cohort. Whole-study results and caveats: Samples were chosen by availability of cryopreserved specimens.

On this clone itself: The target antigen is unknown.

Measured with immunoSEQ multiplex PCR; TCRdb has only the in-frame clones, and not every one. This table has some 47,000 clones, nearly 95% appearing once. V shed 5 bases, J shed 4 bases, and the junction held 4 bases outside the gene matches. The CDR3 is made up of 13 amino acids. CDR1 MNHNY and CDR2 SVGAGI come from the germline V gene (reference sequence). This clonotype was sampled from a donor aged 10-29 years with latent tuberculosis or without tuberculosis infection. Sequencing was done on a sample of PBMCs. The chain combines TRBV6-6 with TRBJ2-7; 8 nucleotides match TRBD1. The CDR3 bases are TGTGCCAGCAGTACAGGGGGACGGTACGAGCAGTACTTC. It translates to CASSTGGRYEQYF.